Listed below are T cell receptor beta chains from one sample, sequenced in a study of T-cell reconstitution after alpha-beta-depleted transplantation in children. TCRdb ran MiXCR on the PCR reads and lists one entry per CDR3 protein. Seen here are 580,000 or so distinct CDR3 sequences, more than 20% observed once, and the top ten hold roughly 13%. This material consisted of PBMCs, mostly from graft donor cells, taken 360 days after TCRalphabeta/CD19-depleted stem cell transplant. These receptors were obtained from a boy in the first two years of life who had a stem cell transplant for acute myeloid leukemia, so the T cells may come from the graft donor. Both conserved end residues are trimmed from each CDR3. Clone size is shown for a subset of rows, as once, few, many or a class of expanded clone.

V gene	J gene	clone size	CDR3 protein
TRBV12-3/TRBV12-4	TRBJ1-5	many	ASSSAGDGNQPQH
TRBV6-1	TRBJ2-2	few	ASSGGGSGTGKDGELF
TRBV7-2	TRBJ2-4	.	ASSLPLLAGQNIQY
TRBV20-1	TRBJ1-2	.	SARDRGTANYGYT
TRBV7-2	TRBJ1-6	.	ASSPRTVNYNSPLH
TRBV7-3	TRBJ1-1	many	ASRSGHLMNTEAF
TRBV20-1	TRBJ2-5	many	SARDWDKTGETQY
TRBV7-9	TRBJ2-1	many	ASSPLLSVSYLNNEQF
TRBV20-1	TRBJ2-7	few	SASLQGELSYEQY
TRBV24-1	TRBJ2-1	many	ATSGASGGSYNEQF
TRBV7-9	TRBJ2-7	.	ASSFPGGGEVYEQY
TRBV3-1	TRBJ2-3	.	ASSQGLDGGPHSYTDTQY
TRBV5-1	TRBJ1-4	.	ASSLRQGGNEKLF
TRBV5-1	TRBJ2-5	.	ASSFESGRIQETQY
TRBV5-1	TRBJ2-3	many	ASSPGTSGANRGDTQY
TRBV6-1	TRBJ1-5	.	ASSDLSNNQPQH
TRBV24-1	TRBJ2-1	many	ATSDLEGGPSDEQF
TRBV7-9	TRBJ2-1	many	ASSSGTGDNEQF
TRBV11-2	TRBJ2-7	many	ASSTLAGVYYEQY
TRBV4-3	TRBJ1-2	.	ASSQDPTTGSYGYT
TRBV28	TRBJ1-5	few	ASTGGTVLYQPQH
TRBV7-2	TRBJ2-1	many	ASSLSGDPSYNEQF
TRBV7-9	TRBJ2-1	.	ASSRRDRPYNEQF
TRBV12-3/TRBV12-4	TRBJ2-7	.	ASTWSRGSSYEQY
TRBV5-5	TRBJ2-7	many	ASSPIGKGTNEQY
TRBV12-3/TRBV12-4	TRBJ1-3	.	ASSLDGNTIY
TRBV18	TRBJ2-3	few	ASSPTGMSTDTQY
TRBV3-1	TRBJ2-5	.	ASSQDTGFQETQY
TRBV7-2	TRBJ1-4	.	ASGGRVNEKLF
TRBV20-1	TRBJ2-3	.	SAETSRNTDTQY
TRBV20-1	TRBJ1-5	.	CAREGYGRFNQPQH
TRBV7-2	TRBJ2-7	many	ASSPHSGAYEQY
TRBV20-1	TRBJ2-1	many	SARAGANNNEQF
TRBV7-7	TRBJ2-1	few	ASSFSGADEQF
TRBV5-5	TRBJ2-7	many	ASSSGRSLGTYEQY
TRBV7-2	TRBJ2-3	many	ASRQQGTDTQY
TRBV6-1	TRBJ1-1	.	ASRDRVWNTEAF
TRBV7-9	TRBJ1-2	few	ASSLRVKDGYT
TRBV2	TRBJ2-1	.	ASSESRVGEQF
TRBV20-1	TRBJ2-3	few	SALRGRTDTQY